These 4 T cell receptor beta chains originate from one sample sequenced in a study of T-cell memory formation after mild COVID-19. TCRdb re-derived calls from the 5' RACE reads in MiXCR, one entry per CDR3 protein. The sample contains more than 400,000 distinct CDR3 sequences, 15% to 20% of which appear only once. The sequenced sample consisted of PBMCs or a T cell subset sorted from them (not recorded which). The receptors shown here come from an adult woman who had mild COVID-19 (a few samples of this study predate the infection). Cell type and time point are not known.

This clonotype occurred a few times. The CDR3 region is CASSSSHTSGSPQQYF. The CDR3 DNA reads as TGCGCCAGCAGCTCCTCACATACTAGCGGGAGTCCCCAGCAGTACTTC. This chain joins TRBV5-1 and TRBJ2-7; 11 bases align to TRBD2. In germline, CDR1 is SGHRS, CDR2 YFSETQ. CDR3 size: 16 residues. V trimming: 3 bases; J trimming: 8 bases; junction bases outside the gene matches: 13.

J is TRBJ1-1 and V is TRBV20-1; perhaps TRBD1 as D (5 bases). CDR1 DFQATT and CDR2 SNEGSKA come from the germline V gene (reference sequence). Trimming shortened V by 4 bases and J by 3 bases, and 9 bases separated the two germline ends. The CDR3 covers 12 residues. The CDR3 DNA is TGCAGTGCTACTCGGGGGGACACTGAAGCTTTCTTT. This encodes CSATRGDTEAFF.

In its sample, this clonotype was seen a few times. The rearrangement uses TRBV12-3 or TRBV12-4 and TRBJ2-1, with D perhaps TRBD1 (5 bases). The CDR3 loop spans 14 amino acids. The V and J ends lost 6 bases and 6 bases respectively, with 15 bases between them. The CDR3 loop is CASRIGGQGNEQFF. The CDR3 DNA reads TGTGCCAGCAGAATAGGCGGACAAGGCAATGAGCAGTTCTTC.

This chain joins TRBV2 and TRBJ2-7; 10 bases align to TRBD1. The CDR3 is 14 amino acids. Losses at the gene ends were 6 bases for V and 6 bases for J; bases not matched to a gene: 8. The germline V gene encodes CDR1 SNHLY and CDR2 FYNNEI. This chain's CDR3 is CASSRDRGSAEQYF. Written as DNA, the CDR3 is TGTGCCAGCAGCCGGGACAGGGGCTCCGCCGAGCAGTACTTC.